These 26 T cell receptor beta chains came from one sample sequenced in a study of vaccination and CD4 T cells after COVID-19. The treatment: roughly 10-day PBMC culture with coronavirus spike peptide pools or control peptides (ViraFEST assay). Cultured CD4+ T cell DNA was sequenced using the Oncomine TCR Beta short-read assay. Using its own MiXCR run on the PCR reads, TCRdb lists one record per CDR3 protein. The table has 11,000 or so distinct CDR3 sequences, roughly 55% seen once; the top ten hold 20% to 25%. Their antigen targets remain unknown. The sequenced sample was CD4+ T cells from blood, cultured in vitro. These receptors all come from a human donor who had recovered from COVID-19.

This chain joins TRBV12-3 or TRBV12-4 and TRBJ1-1; the D is unclear. This CDR3 is 11 amino acids long. With 1 base removed from V and 11 bases from J, the gap between germline ends came to 8 bases. The CDR3 bases are TGTGCCAGCAGTTTAGAGGGCAGGGCTTTCTTT. Protein product: CASSLEGRAFF.

This clonotype was counted between two and nine times. This chain joins TRBV2 and TRBJ2-2; D ambiguous. From germline, CDR1 is SNHLY and CDR2 FYNNEI. This CDR3 region has 11 residues. Trimming removed 6 bases from V and 7 bases from J, with 6 bases in between. In DNA form, the CDR3 reads TGTGCCAGCAGGCGTTTCGGGGAGCTGTTTTTT. Amino acid sequence: CASRRFGELFF.

This clonotype was seen only a few times. The rearrangement uses TRBV6-1 and TRBJ1-5; D is unclear. The V end lost 9 bases, the J end lost 8 bases, and 14 bases lay between the germline ends. The CDR3 runs 12 residues. The V gene's germline CDR1 is MNHNS and CDR2 SASEGT. This CDR3 is CASAVFREPQHF. The CDR3 DNA reads TGTGCCAGTGCGGTTTTCCGGGAGCCCCAGCATTTT.

Note on this clonotype: A junction boundary mismatches the germline segment, possibly from a read error. The chain combines TRBV15 with TRBJ1-4; 7 bases are a match to TRBD1. The germline CDR1 and CDR2 sequences are LNHNV and YYDKDF (reference sequence). The CDR3 runs 12 residues. The CDR3: CATSRDSGTVSF. As DNA, the CDR3 is TGTGCCACCAGCAGAGATTCCGGGACAGTTTCTTTT.

V gene TRBV10-3 combines with J gene TRBJ1-6, with a tentative D call TRBD1 (5 bases). The CDR3 spans 21 residues. V shed 0 bases and J shed 10 bases, with 31 bases lying between them. The V gene's germline CDR1 is ENHRY and CDR2 SYGVKD. CDR3 in amino acids: CAISESELPGLRREDRSPLHF. The CDR3 DNA follows: TGTGCCATCAGTGAGTCGGAATTACCGGGACTAAGGAGGGAAGATAGATCACCCCTCCACTTT.

This sequence joins TRBV5-1 and TRBJ2-5; 12 bases align to TRBD2. The V gene end was trimmed by 0 bases and the J gene end by 2 bases; junction bases not matched to a gene: 2. The CDR3 runs to 16 residues. CDR1 is SGHRS and CDR2 is YFSETQ in the germline V gene. CDR3 DNA: TGCGCCAGCAGCTTGGTTGGGACTAGCGGGCAAGAGACCCAGTACTTC. It yields the protein CASSLVGTSGQETQYF.

V and J are TRBV20-1 and TRBJ1-2, with D perhaps TRBD1 (5 bases). Germline CDR1 DFQATT, CDR2 SNEGSKA (reference sequence). V shed 0 bases and J shed 8 bases, with 7 bases lying between them. The CDR3 length is 11 residues. The CDR3 DNA reads TGCAGTGCTAGAGATACAGGAGGCTACACCTTC. As protein: CSARDTGGYTF.

This clonotype has a handful of counts. The chain combines TRBV20-1 with TRBJ2-5; 8 positions agree with TRBD1. The CDR3 covers 16 residues. Trimming removed 1 base from V and 3 bases from J; junction bases left unmatched: 10. CDR1 is DFQATT and CDR2 is SNEGSKA in the germline V gene (reference sequence). CDR3 residues: CSARGRTGTGEETQYF. The CDR3, as DNA: TGCAGTGCTAGAGGCCGAACCGGGACAGGAGAAGAGACCCAGTACTTC.

This clonotype appeared a few times. The CDR3 protein is CASSHAPPRNTEAFF. DNA for the CDR3: TGTGCCAGCAGCCATGCACCCCCGAGAAACACTGAAGCTTTCTTT. This chain joins TRBV11-3 and TRBJ1-1; no clear D. The germline V gene has CDR1 SGHNT and CDR2 YENEEA. The CDR3 is made up of 15 amino acids. V dropped 5 bases and J dropped 2 bases, with 15 bases sitting between them. Drawing the rest from reference TRBV11-3 and TRBJ1-1, the complete variable domain is EAGVVQSPRYKIIEKKQPVAFWCNPISGHNTLYWYLQNLGQGPELLIRYENEEAVDDSQLPKDRFSAERLKGVDSTLKIQPAELGDSAVYLCASSHAPPRNTEAFFGQGTRLTVV.

The chain recombines TRBV10-3 with TRBJ1-1, with D maybe TRBD1 (5 bases). The CDR3 has 12 residues. Germline lookup yields CDR1 ENHRY and CDR2 SYGVKD. Trimming cost V 10 bases and J 3 bases, with 12 bases left between them. The CDR3 sequence is CATSRGDTEAFF. In DNA form, the CDR3 reads TGTGCCACGAGTCGGGGCGACACTGAAGCTTTCTTT.

The rearrangement links TRBV6-1 to TRBJ1-2; 7 bases are a match to TRBD1. The CDR3 contains 14 residues. The J segment lost 4 bases and the V segment lost 7 bases, leaving 9 bases of the junction unmatched. Germline V CDR1 and CDR2: MNHNS, SASEGT. CDR3 protein: CASTPGGQSYGYTF. The CDR3 coding sequence is TGTGCCAGCACCCCAGGGGGACAGAGCTATGGCTACACCTTC.

The J gene is TRBJ1-5, the V gene TRBV18; 7 bases map to TRBD1. Germline V lookup: CDR1 KGHSH, CDR2 LQKENI. CDR3 size: 15 residues. Germline trimming cut 3 bases from V and 9 bases from J; bases unmatched to any gene: 11. This CDR3 is CASSPRDSLSSPQHF. As DNA, the CDR3 is TGTGCCAGCTCACCGAGGGACAGCCTATCCTCGCCCCAGCATTTT. The complete variable domain, with remaining parts taken from reference TRBV18 and TRBJ1-5, reads NAGVMQNPRHLVRRRGQEARLRCSPMKGHSHVYWYRQLPEEGLKFMVYLQKENIIDESGMPKERFSAEFPKEGPSILRIQQVVRGDSAAYFCASSPRDSLSSPQHFGDGTRLSIL.

The CDR3 bases are TGTGCCAGCAGTGAACGACAGACAGGTTATAATTCACCCCTCCACTTT. Translated, it gives CASSERQTGYNSPLHF. V gene TRBV6-1 combines with J gene TRBJ1-6; weak D call: TRBD1 (6 bases). The germline V and J ends were trimmed by 2 bases and 4 bases, with 12 bases remaining between them. CDR3 length: 16 residues. The germline CDR1 and CDR2 sequences are MNHNS and SASEGT.

This clonotype has just a few counts. V gene TRBV19 combines with J gene TRBJ2-3; D is perhaps TRBD1 (6 bases). Trimming stripped 3 bases from V and 1 base from J, with 8 bases between. The germline V gene encodes CDR1 LNHDA and CDR2 SQIVND (reference sequence). This CDR3 is built from 14 residues. This CDR3 is CASSMNRGTDTQYF. CDR3 coding DNA: TGTGCCAGTAGTATGAACAGGGGCACAGATACGCAGTATTTT.

The rearrangement links TRBV19 to TRBJ1-1; D is perhaps TRBD1 (6 bases). Germline CDR1 reads LNHDA; CDR2 reads SQIVND (reference sequence). This CDR3 spans 14 amino acids. The ends were cut back, 6 bases at V and 1 base at J, with 12 bases in the middle. CDR3 sequence: CASRKIQGNTEAFF. The CDR3 DNA follows: TGTGCCAGTAGAAAAATACAGGGGAACACTGAAGCTTTCTTT.

The table lists this clonotype with a few counts. This chain links TRBV2 with TRBJ2-2, with a tentative D call TRBD2 (5 bases). V gave up 4 bases and J gave up 7 bases, with 10 bases separating them. Germline V gives CDR1 SNHLY, CDR2 FYNNEI. The CDR3 contains 13 residues. The CDR3 protein is CASSVQEDGELFF. CDR3 DNA: TGTGCCAGCAGTGTTCAGGAGGACGGGGAGCTGTTTTTT.

The V call is TRBV15, the J call TRBJ1-5; D gene unclear. Trimming stripped 0 bases from V and 3 bases from J, with 12 bases between. Germline CDR1 reads LNHNV; CDR2 reads YYDKDF (reference sequence). The CDR3 has 16 residues. The CDR3 loop reads CATSREDSNFNQPQHF. The CDR3 coding sequence is TGTGCCACCAGCAGAGAGGACTCCAACTTCAATCAGCCCCAGCATTTT.

The chain is built from TRBV5-1 and TRBJ1-4, with 8 bases that match TRBD1. Germline-derived CDR1 and CDR2 are SGHRS and YFSETQ. V shed 4 bases, J shed 3 bases, and the junction held 5 bases outside the gene matches. The CDR3 has 15 residues. The CDR3 DNA sequence: TGCGCCAGCAGCCCCCGGACAGGGTCTAATGAAAAACTGTTTTTT. Its protein product is CASSPRTGSNEKLFF.

The chain links TRBV20-1 to TRBJ2-7; D is perhaps TRBD2 (5 bases). The CDR3 spans 12 residues. V gave up 6 bases and J gave up 2 bases, with 11 bases separating them. Germline lookup yields CDR1 DFQATT and CDR2 SNEGSKA (reference sequence). The CDR3 DNA reads as TGCAGTGCCCCGGACGGGACCTACGAGCAGTACTTC. Amino acid sequence: CSAPDGTYEQYF.

This chain connects TRBV30 to TRBJ2-3; D uncertain. This CDR3 is built from 11 residues. Deletions cut 0 bases from V and 4 bases from J, with 2 bases between. CDR1 and CDR2 (germline): GTSNPN, SVGIG (reference sequence). The CDR3 coding sequence is TGTGCCTGGAGTGTATCAGATACGCAGTATTTT. This sequence encodes CAWSVSDTQYF.

The chain combines TRBV5-1 with TRBJ1-2; TRBD1 aligns across 8 bases. Looked up from germline, CDR1 is SGHRS and CDR2 is YFSETQ. V was clipped by 3 bases and J by 2 bases; unmatched bases: 3. CDR3 length: 14 residues. This CDR3 reads CASSSGQGNYGYTF. The DNA for the CDR3 is TGCGCCAGCAGCTCCGGACAGGGCAACTATGGCTACACCTTC.

This clonotype is deemed medium-sized. The V call is TRBV7-9, the J call TRBJ1-2; 8 nucleotides line up with TRBD1. The CDR3 extends over 14 amino acids. The V gene's germline CDR1 is SEHNR and CDR2 FQNEAQ (reference sequence). The trim removed 5 bases at V and 4 bases at J, leaving 6 bases unmatched. This CDR3 is CASSKGQASYGYTF. Here the CDR3 DNA reads TGTGCCAGCAGCAAGGGACAGGCGAGCTATGGCTACACCTTC. Supplemented by reference TRBV7-9 and TRBJ1-2, the full variable domain reads DTGVSQNPRHKITKRGQNVTFRCDPISEHNRLYWYRQTLGQGPEFLTYFQNEAQLEKSRLLSDRFSAERPKGSFSTLEIQRTEQGDSAMYLCASSKGQASYGYTFGSGTRLTVV.

The V and J genes are TRBV5-5 and TRBJ1-3, with TRBD1 matching over 7 bases. The V and J ends lost 4 bases and 0 bases, in that order; junction bases with no gene match: 16. The CDR3 is 19 residues long. Germline CDR1 reads SGHKS; CDR2 reads YYEKEE (reference sequence). CDR3 sequence: CASSPRSGTARHSGNTIYF. In DNA form, the CDR3 reads TGTGCCAGCAGCCCACGCTCCGGGACAGCTAGACACTCTGGAAACACCATATATTTT.

This clonotype was counted between two and nine times. The V gene is TRBV7-2, the J gene TRBJ1-5, with 11 bases lining up with TRBD1. This CDR3 contains 14 residues. Germline-derived CDR1 and CDR2 are SGHTA and FQGNSA. Losses at the gene ends were 5 bases for V and 7 bases for J; bases not matched to a gene: 4. DNA of the CDR3: TGTGCCAGCAGCCCCCGGGACAGGGGGCAGCCCCAGCATTTT. Amino acids: CASSPRDRGQPQHF.

The gene calls are TRBV11-3 and TRBJ1-1; D possibly corresponds to TRBD1 (5 bases). The CDR3 loop spans 14 amino acids. V dropped 1 base and J dropped 7 bases, with 13 bases sitting between them. Germline CDR1 and CDR2: SGHNT and YENEEA. This chain's CDR3 is CASSLARMGVEAFF. The CDR3 nucleotides are TGTGCCAGCAGCTTAGCCCGGATGGGGGTTGAAGCTTTCTTT. Using reference TRBV11-3 and TRBJ1-1 for the parts outside the CDR3, the full variable domain is EAGVVQSPRYKIIEKKQPVAFWCNPISGHNTLYWYLQNLGQGPELLIRYENEEAVDDSQLPKDRFSAERLKGVDSTLKIQPAELGDSAVYLCASSLARMGVEAFFGQGTRLTVV.

This clonotype was counted only a few times. V is TRBV11-3 and J is TRBJ2-5, with a weak D call TRBD2 (6 bases). Trimming pared 5 bases from V and 4 bases from J, leaving 14 bases between. The CDR3 is 14 residues long. Looked up from germline, CDR1 is SGHNT and CDR2 is YENEEA. CDR3 nucleotides: TGTGCCAGCAGCACCCGGACTATCCGAGAGACCCAGTACTTC. It is translated as CASSTRTIRETQYF. Full variable domain (remainder filled in from reference TRBV11-3 and TRBJ2-5): EAGVVQSPRYKIIEKKQPVAFWCNPISGHNTLYWYLQNLGQGPELLIRYENEEAVDDSQLPKDRFSAERLKGVDSTLKIQPAELGDSAVYLCASSTRTIRETQYFGPGTRLLVL.